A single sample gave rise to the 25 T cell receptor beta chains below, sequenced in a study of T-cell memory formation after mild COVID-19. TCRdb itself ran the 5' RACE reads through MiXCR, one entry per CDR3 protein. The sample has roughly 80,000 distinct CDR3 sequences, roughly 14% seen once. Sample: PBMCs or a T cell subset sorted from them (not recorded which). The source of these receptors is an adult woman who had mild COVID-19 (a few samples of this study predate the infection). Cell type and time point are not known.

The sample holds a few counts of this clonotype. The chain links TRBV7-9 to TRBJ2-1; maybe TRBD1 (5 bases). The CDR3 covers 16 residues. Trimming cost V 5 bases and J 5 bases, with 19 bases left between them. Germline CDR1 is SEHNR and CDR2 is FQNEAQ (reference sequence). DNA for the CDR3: TGTGCCAGCAGCCGAATACAGGAGAAAGGGAACAATGAGCAGTTCTTC. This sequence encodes CASSRIQEKGNNEQFF.

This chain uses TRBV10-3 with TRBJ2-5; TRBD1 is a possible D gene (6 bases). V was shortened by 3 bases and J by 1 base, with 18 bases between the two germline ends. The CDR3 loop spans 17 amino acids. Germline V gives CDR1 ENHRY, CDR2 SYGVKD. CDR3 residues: CAISDRTALGSQETQYF. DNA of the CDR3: TGTGCCATCAGTGACAGGACAGCCCTGGGAAGCCAAGAGACCCAGTACTTC.

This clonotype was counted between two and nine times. The CDR3 DNA is TGTGCCAGCAGTTACGGTCGGGCCAAGGGATCCTACGAGCAGTACTTC. It specifies CASSYGRAKGSYEQYF. This rearrangement joins TRBV6-5 to TRBJ2-7; the D is unclear. Per the germline V gene, CDR1 is MNHEY and CDR2 is SVGAGI. The CDR3 consists of 16 residues. Between the trimmed V and J ends, which lost 2 bases and 1 base, there was a span of 15 bases.

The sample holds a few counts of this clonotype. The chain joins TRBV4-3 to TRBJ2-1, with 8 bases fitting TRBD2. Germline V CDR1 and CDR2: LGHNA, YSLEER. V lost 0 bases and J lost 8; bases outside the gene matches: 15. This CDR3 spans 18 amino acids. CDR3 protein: CASSQDRTGLAEPHEQFF. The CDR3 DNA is TGCGCCAGCAGCCAAGATAGAACAGGACTAGCAGAACCGCATGAGCAGTTCTTC.

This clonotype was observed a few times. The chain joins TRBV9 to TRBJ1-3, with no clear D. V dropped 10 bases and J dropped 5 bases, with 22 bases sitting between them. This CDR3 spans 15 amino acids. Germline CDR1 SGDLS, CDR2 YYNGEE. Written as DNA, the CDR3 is TGTGCCCGAATCCGCGGGAGACACTTAAGAAACACCATATATTTT. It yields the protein CARIRGRHLRNTIYF. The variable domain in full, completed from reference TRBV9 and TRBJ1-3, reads DSGVTQTPKHLITATGQRVTLRCSPRSGDLSVYWYQQSLDQGLQFLIQYYNGEERAKGNILERFSAQQFPDLHSELNLSSLELGDSALYFCARIRGRHLRNTIYFGEGSWLTVV.

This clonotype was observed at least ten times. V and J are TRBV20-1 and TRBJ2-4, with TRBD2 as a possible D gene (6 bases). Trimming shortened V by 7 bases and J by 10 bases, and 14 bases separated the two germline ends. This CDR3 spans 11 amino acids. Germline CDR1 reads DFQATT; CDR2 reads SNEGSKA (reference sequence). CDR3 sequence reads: CSVPRGGIQYF. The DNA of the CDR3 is TGCAGTGTTCCTCGTGGGGGGATTCAGTACTTC.

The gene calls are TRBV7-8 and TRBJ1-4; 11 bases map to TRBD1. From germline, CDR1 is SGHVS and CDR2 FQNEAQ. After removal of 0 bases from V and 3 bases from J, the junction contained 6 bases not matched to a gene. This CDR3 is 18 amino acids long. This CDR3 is CASSLAGTGGLSNEKLFF. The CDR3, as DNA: TGTGCCAGCAGCTTAGCGGGGACAGGGGGGCTATCTAATGAAAAACTGTTTTTT.

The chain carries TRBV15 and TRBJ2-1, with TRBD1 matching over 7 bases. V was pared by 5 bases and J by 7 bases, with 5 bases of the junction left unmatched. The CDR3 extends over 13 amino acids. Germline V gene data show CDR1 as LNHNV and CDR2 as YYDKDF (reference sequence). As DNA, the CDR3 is TGTGCCACCAGCCATACAGGGGAGAATGAGCAGTTCTTC. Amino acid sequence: CATSHTGENEQFF.

The CDR3 is CASSPGTGVVITGELFF. The CDR3 DNA is TGTGCCAGCAGCCCCGGGACAGGGGTAGTTATCACCGGGGAGCTGTTTTTT. The chain has TRBV7-3 and TRBJ2-2; TRBD1 agrees at 10 bases. CDR3 length: 17 amino acids. Trimming took 5 bases from V and 4 from J; bases not matched to a gene: 10. Germline V gives CDR1 SGHTA, CDR2 FQGTGA.

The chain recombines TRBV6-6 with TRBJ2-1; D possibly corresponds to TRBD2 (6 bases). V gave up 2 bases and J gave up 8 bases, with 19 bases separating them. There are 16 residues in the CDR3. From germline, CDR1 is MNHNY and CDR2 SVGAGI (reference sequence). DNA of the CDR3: TGTGCCAGCAGTTACCTGCTAGAGGGAGGAGCGGATGAGCAGTTCTTC. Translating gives CASSYLLEGGADEQFF.

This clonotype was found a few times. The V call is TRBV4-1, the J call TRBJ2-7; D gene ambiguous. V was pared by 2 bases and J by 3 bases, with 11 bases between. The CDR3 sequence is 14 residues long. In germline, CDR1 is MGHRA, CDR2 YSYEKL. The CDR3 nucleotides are TGCGCCAGCAGCCAAACCGTCGAACTCTACGAGCAGTACTTC. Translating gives CASSQTVELYEQYF.

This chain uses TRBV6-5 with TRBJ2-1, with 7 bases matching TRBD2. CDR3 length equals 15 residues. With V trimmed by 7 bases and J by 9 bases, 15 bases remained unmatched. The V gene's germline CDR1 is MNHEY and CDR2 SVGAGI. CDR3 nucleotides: TGTGCCAGCACTCAGGCTAGCGGTACATATAGTGAGCAGTTCTTC. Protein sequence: CASTQASGTYSEQFF.

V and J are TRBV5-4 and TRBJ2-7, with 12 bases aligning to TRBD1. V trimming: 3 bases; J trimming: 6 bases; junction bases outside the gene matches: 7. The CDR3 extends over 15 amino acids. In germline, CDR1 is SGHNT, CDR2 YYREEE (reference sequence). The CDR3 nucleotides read TGTGCCAGCAGCTGGGGGACAGGGGGCTACGCCGAGCAGTACTTC. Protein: CASSWGTGGYAEQYF.

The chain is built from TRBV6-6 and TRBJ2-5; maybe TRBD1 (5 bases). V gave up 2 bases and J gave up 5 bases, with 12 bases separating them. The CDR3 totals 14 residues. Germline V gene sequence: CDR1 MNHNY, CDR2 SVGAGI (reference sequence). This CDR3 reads CASSYLGAAETQYF. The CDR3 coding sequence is TGTGCCAGCAGTTACCTAGGGGCTGCGGAGACCCAGTACTTC.

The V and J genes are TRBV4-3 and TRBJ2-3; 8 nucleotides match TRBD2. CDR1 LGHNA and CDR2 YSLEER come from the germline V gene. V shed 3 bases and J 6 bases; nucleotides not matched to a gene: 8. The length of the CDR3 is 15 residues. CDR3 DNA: TGCGCCAGCAGCCAGGGGACTAGGGGCCCCGATACGCAGTATTTT. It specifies CASSQGTRGPDTQYF.

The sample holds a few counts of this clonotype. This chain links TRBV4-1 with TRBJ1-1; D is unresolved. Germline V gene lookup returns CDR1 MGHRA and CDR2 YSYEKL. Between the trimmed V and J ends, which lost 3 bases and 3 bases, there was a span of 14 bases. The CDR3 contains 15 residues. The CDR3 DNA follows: TGCGCCAGCAGCCACCCTAGTCGGGGAGACACTGAAGCTTTCTTT. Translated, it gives CASSHPSRGDTEAFF.

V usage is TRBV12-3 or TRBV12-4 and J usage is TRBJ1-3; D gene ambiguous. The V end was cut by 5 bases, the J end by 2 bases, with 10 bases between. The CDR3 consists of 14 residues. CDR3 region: CASSLLSPGNTIYF. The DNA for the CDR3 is TGTGCCAGCAGTCTTCTATCCCCTGGAAACACCATATATTTT.

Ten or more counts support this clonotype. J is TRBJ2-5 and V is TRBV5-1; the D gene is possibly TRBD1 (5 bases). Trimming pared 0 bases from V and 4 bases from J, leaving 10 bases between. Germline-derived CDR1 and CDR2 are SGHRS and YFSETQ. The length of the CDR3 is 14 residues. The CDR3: CASSLGQGGETQYF. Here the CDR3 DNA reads TGCGCCAGCAGCTTGGGCCAGGGCGGAGAGACCCAGTACTTC.

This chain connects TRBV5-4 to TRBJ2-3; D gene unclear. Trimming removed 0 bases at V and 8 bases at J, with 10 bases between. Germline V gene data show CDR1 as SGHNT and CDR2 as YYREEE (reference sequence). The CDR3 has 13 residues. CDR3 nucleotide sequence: TGTGCCAGCAGCTTGGTCGTGGAAAGTACGCAGTATTTT. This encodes CASSLVVESTQYF.

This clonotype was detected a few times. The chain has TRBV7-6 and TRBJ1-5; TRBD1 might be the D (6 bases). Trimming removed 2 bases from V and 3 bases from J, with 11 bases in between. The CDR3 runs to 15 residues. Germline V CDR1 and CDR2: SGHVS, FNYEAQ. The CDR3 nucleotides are TGTGCCAGCAGCTTACTTGAGGGGGTCAATCAGCCCCAGCATTTT. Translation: CASSLLEGVNQPQHF.

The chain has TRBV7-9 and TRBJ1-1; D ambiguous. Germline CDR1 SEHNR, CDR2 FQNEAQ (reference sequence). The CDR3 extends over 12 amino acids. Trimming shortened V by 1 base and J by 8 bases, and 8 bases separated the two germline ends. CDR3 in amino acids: CASSLGGIEAFF. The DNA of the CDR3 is TGTGCCAGCAGCTTAGGTGGCATAGAAGCTTTCTTT.

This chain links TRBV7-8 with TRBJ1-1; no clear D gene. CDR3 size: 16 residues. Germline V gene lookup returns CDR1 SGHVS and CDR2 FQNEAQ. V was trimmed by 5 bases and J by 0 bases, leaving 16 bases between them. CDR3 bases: TGTGCCAGCAGCCCGCTTTTGGGAGGTGTGAACACTGAAGCTTTCTTT. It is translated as CASSPLLGGVNTEAFF.

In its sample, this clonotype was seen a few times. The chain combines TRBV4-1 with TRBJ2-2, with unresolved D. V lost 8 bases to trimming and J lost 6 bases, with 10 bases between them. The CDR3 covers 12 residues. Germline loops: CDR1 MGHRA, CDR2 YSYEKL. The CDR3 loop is CASLLPAGELFF. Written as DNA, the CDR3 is TGCGCCAGCTTACTACCAGCCGGGGAGCTGTTTTTT.

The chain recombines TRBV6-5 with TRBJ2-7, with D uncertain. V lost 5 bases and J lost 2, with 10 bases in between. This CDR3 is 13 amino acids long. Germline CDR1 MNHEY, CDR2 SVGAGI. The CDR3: CASSGRGAYEQYV. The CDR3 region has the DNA TGTGCCAGCAGTGGGCGAGGAGCCTACGAGCAGTACGTC.

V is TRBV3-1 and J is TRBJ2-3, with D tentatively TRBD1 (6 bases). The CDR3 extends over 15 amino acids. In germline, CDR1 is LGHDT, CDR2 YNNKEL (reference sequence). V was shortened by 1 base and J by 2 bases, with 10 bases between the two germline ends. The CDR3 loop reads CASSQGQEPTDTQYF. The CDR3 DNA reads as TGTGCCAGCAGCCAAGGACAGGAACCCACAGATACGCAGTATTTT.